This TCR beta chain originates from a study of control samples from healthy donors and cancer patients. The CDR3 spans 15 residues. Germline loops: CDR1 SGHDT, CDR2 YYEEEE. J gave up 6 bases and V 3 bases, and 6 bases lay outside the gene matches. Measured with immunoSEQ multiplex PCR; TCRdb has only the in-frame clones, and not every one. Of approximately 98,000 clones listed, approximately 84% are singletons. This chain connects TRBV5-6 to TRBJ1-2; 12 nucleotides agree with TRBD1. The sample comprised blood. This receptor was taken from a man between 18 and 29 years old in good health. CDR3 amino acids: CASSYGTGGLNGYTF. In nucleotides, the CDR3 is TGTGCCAGCAGCTACGGGACAGGGGGCCTTAATGGCTACACCTTC.